These 17 T cell receptor beta chains were all obtained from the same sample, sequenced in a study of cytomegalovirus exposure and HLA in healthy donors. Measured with immunoSEQ multiplex PCR; TCRdb has only the in-frame clones, and not every one. The table records 300,000 to 400,000 clones, about nine tenths of them present only once. The specimen was PBMCs. These receptors all stem from a woman aged 18 to 35 in good health and CMV-seronegative.

The rearrangement joins TRBV2 to TRBJ2-7; D is perhaps TRBD2 (5 bases). Germline loops: CDR1 SNHLY, CDR2 FYNNEI. The CDR3 totals 17 residues. Trimming cost V 2 bases and J 7 bases, with 24 bases left between them. CDR3 in amino acids: CASSEKSSASPHGEQYF. CDR3 DNA sequence: TGTGCCAGCAGTGAAAAAAGCTCGGCTAGCCCCCATGGGGAGCAGTACTTC.

The chain couples TRBV18 to TRBJ2-1, with 14 bases matching TRBD2. CDR1 and CDR2 from the germline V gene are KGHSH and LQKENI. This CDR3 is built from 15 residues. With 4 bases clipped from V and 7 bases from J, the junction kept 3 bases outside the gene matches. CDR3 in DNA: TGTGCCAGCTCACTTGGACTAGCGGGAGGAAATGAGCAGTTCTTC. Translated: CASSLGLAGGNEQFF.

This chain uses TRBV28 with TRBJ2-7, with 8 bases fitting TRBD1. V lost 5 bases and J lost 3; bases outside the gene matches: 9. Germline V gene sequence: CDR1 MDHEN, CDR2 SYDVKM. This CDR3 contains 15 residues. CDR3 amino acids: CASSPHRTGSYEQYF. The CDR3 DNA reads as TGTGCCAGCAGTCCCCACCGGACAGGGAGCTACGAGCAGTACTTC.

V and J are TRBV5-1 and TRBJ2-1; TRBD2 matches 10 bases. Germline CDR1 SGHRS, CDR2 YFSETQ. Trimming took 1 base from V and 6 from J; bases not matched to a gene: 4. The CDR3 runs to 15 residues. DNA of the CDR3: TGCGCCAGCAGCTTGCTAGCGGGAGAATTCAATGAGCAGTTCTTC. Its protein is CASSLLAGEFNEQFF.

This clone was recorded a few times. This sequence joins TRBV6-5 and TRBJ2-7; the match to TRBD2 covers 8 bases. The germline gives CDR1 MNHEY, CDR2 SVGAGI. The ends lost 11 bases at V and 0 bases at J; junction bases unmatched: 12. This CDR3 has 15 amino acids. The DNA of the CDR3 is TGTGCCTCGAAGAAGGAGCGGGAGAGCTCCTACGAGCAGTACTTC. Translated: CASKKERESSYEQYF.

This rearrangement joins TRBV10-1 to TRBJ1-1; 9 bases map to TRBD1. Unmatched junction bases numbered 3, after V lost 6 bases and J lost 1 base. In germline, CDR1 is WNHNN, CDR2 SYGVQD (reference sequence). This CDR3 contains 14 residues. CDR3 residues: CASRPGQGNTEAFF. The CDR3 DNA is TGCGCCAGCAGACCGGGACAGGGGAACACTGAAGCTTTCTTT.

The chain has TRBV7-9 and TRBJ2-7; TRBD2 agrees at 12 bases. The V segment lost 4 bases and the J segment 8 bases; nucleotides outside the gene matches: 9. Looked up from germline, CDR1 is SEHNR and CDR2 is FQNEAQ (reference sequence). This CDR3 is built from 15 residues. The CDR3: CASSSTLAGGEKQYF. The CDR3 DNA sequence: TGTGCCAGCAGCTCAACCCTAGCGGGGGGGGAGAAGCAGTACTTC.

The chain is built from TRBV6-1 and TRBJ2-1, with a tentative D call TRBD2 (6 bases). This CDR3 region has 15 residues. The V gene's germline CDR1 is MNHNS and CDR2 SASEGT. Between the trimmed V and J ends, which lost 9 bases and 6 bases, there was a span of 21 bases. CDR3 residues: CASPTDLRRGNEQFF. Here the CDR3 DNA reads TGTGCCAGTCCCACGGACCTGCGGAGGGGCAATGAGCAGTTCTTC.

The count of this clone is one. The J gene is TRBJ2-2, the V gene TRBV9, with 7 nucleotides matching TRBD1. Germline assignment: CDR1 SGDLS and CDR2 YYNGEE. The CDR3 contains 15 residues. Trimming removed 4 bases from V and 5 bases from J; junction bases left unmatched: 8. CDR3 residues: CASSTYRGATGELFF. The CDR3 region has the DNA TGTGCCAGCAGCACCTACAGGGGCGCGACCGGGGAGCTGTTTTTT.

This chain connects TRBV7-7 to TRBJ2-7; the match to TRBD1 covers 8 bases. The V gene's germline CDR1 is SSHAT and CDR2 FNYEAQ (reference sequence). CDR3 size: 16 residues. With 1 base clipped from V and 2 bases from J, the junction kept 7 bases outside the gene matches. CDR3 DNA: TGTGCCAGCAGCTTAGTTGGGGACAGGAAAGCCTACGAGCAGTACTTC. Its translation: CASSLVGDRKAYEQYF.

The chain employs TRBV4-1 and TRBJ2-7; TRBD2 matches 11 bases. CDR3 length: 17 residues. V trimming: 4 bases; J trimming: 1 base; junction bases outside the gene matches: 9. Germline-derived CDR1 and CDR2 are MGHRA and YSYEKL. The CDR3 here is CASSLAMGLAVSYEQYF. The CDR3 nucleotides are TGCGCCAGCAGCCTTGCGATGGGACTAGCGGTATCCTACGAGCAGTACTTC.

The V and J genes are TRBV7-9 and TRBJ2-7; 10 bases agree with TRBD2. This CDR3 has 14 residues. Germline CDR1 and CDR2: SEHNR and FQNEAQ (reference sequence). The trim removed 5 bases at V and 2 bases at J, leaving 3 bases unmatched. The CDR3 DNA reads TGTGCCAGCAGCCCGGGACTAGCGACCTACGAGCAGTACTTC. Its protein product is CASSPGLATYEQYF.

The chain combines TRBV30 with TRBJ1-2; 8 bases align to TRBD1. V shed 2 bases and J 6 bases; nucleotides not matched to a gene: 5. The V gene's germline CDR1 is GTSNPN and CDR2 SVGIG (reference sequence). There are 13 residues in the CDR3. The CDR3 sequence is CAWSLGQGDGYTF. CDR3 bases: TGTGCCTGGAGTCTTGGACAGGGTGATGGCTACACCTTC.

The table lists this clone with a count of one. The chain carries TRBV6-6 and TRBJ1-4, with D maybe TRBD1 (6 bases). Germline V gene sequence: CDR1 MNHNY, CDR2 SVGAGI (reference sequence). This CDR3 is built from 15 residues. V lost 0 bases and J 7 bases, leaving 12 bases between the germline ends. The CDR3 here is CASSYSNRVGEKLFF. The CDR3 DNA follows: TGTGCCAGCAGTTACTCGAACAGGGTTGGTGAAAAACTGTTTTTT.

V gene TRBV7-7 combines with J gene TRBJ2-3; D possibly corresponds to TRBD2 (5 bases). Trimming took 5 bases from V and 0 from J, leaving 12 bases between them. The CDR3 totals 15 residues. Germline lookup yields CDR1 SSHAT and CDR2 FNYEAQ (reference sequence). The chain's CDR3 is CASSRTVSSTDTQYF. As DNA, the CDR3 is TGTGCCAGCAGCCGGACTGTTTCTAGCACAGATACGCAGTATTTT.

The chain joins TRBV7-9 to TRBJ2-1; TRBD1 aligns across 9 bases. Per germline, CDR1 SEHNR and CDR2 FQNEAQ (reference sequence). The length of the CDR3 is 15 residues. J was trimmed by 5 bases and V by 5 bases; bases with no gene match: 7. The CDR3 here is CASSTAGTGNNEQFF. In DNA form, the CDR3 reads TGTGCCAGCAGCACCGCCGGGACAGGGAACAATGAGCAGTTCTTC. The full variable domain, in which reference TRBV7-9 and TRBJ2-1 provide the parts outside the CDR3, is DTGVSQNPRHKITKRGQNVTFRCDPISEHNRLYWYRQTLGQGPEFLTYFQNEAQLEKSRLLSDRFSAERPKGSFSTLEIQRTEQGDSAMYLCASSTAGTGNNEQFFGPGTRLTVL.

This chain connects TRBV19 to TRBJ2-1; D perhaps matches TRBD2 (5 bases). CDR1 is LNHDA, CDR2 SQIVND, per germline (reference sequence). Deletions cut 5 bases from V and 5 bases from J, with 13 bases between. The CDR3 extends over 14 amino acids. The CDR3 DNA reads TGTGCCAGTAGTTTCGGGAACCGGAACAATGAGCAGTTCTTC. Its translation: CASSFGNRNNEQFF. The whole variable domain, filled in from reference TRBV19 and TRBJ2-1, reads DGGITQSPKYLFRKEGQNVTLSCEQNLNHDAMYWYRQDPGQGLRLIYYSQIVNDFQKGDIAEGYSVSREKKESFPLTVTSAQKNPTAFYLCASSFGNRNNEQFFGPGTRLTVL.